These 30 T cell receptor beta chains were sequenced from one sample in a study of T-cell reconstitution after alpha-beta-depleted transplantation in children. Preparation of the TCRbeta library was carried out with unique molecular identifiers. TCRdb analysed the PCR reads with MiXCR anew, one entry per CDR3 protein. The data hold almost 500,000 distinct CDR3 sequences, with 12% observed a single time. The source was PBMCs from the stem cell graft donor, collected from the stem cell graft. The receptors were gathered from a human donor who donated a stem cell graft to a child with combined immunodeficiency.

Written as DNA, the CDR3 is TGTGCCAGCAGCGAACGGGGGAGCTCCTATAATTCACCCCTCCACTTT. Translated, it gives CASSERGSSYNSPLHF. This rearrangement joins TRBV3-1 to TRBJ1-6, with a weak D call TRBD1 (5 bases). CDR3 length equals 16 residues. Germline V gene data show CDR1 as LGHDT and CDR2 as YNNKEL (reference sequence). V was trimmed by 5 bases and J by 0 bases, leaving 11 bases between them. Full variable domain (remainder filled in from reference TRBV3-1 and TRBJ1-6): DTAVSQTPKYLVTQMGNDKSIKCEQNLGHDTMYWYKQDSKKFLKIMFSYNNKELIINETVPNRFSPKSPDKAHLNLHINSLELGDSAVYFCASSERGSSYNSPLHFGNGTRLTVT.

This clonotype was seen at least ten times. This sequence joins TRBV18 and TRBJ2-3, with TRBD2 matching 10 bases. The CDR3 spans 14 residues. V dropped 6 bases and J dropped 4; count of bases not matched to a gene: 4. Looked up from germline, CDR1 is KGHSH and CDR2 is LQKENI. Here the CDR3 DNA reads TGTGCCAGCTCTCTAGCGGGAGTCGCAGATACGCAGTATTTT. This sequence encodes CASSLAGVADTQYF.

This chain joins TRBV5-1 and TRBJ2-3, with 14 bases lining up with TRBD2. The CDR3 is 20 residues long. The germline V gene encodes CDR1 SGHRS and CDR2 YFSETQ. V shed 3 bases and J 7 bases; nucleotides not matched to a gene: 19. DNA for the CDR3: TGCGCCAGCAGCTCCCTCCGGCCGACTAGCGGGAGGGGGTCGACAAATACGCAGTATTTT. Translating it yields CASSSLRPTSGRGSTNTQYF.

The chain employs TRBV7-2 and TRBJ2-6, with D possibly being TRBD1 (5 bases). CDR1 is SGHTA and CDR2 is FQGNSA in the germline V gene. The V end was cut by 5 bases, the J end by 0 bases, with 8 bases between. The length of the CDR3 is 15 residues. The CDR3 is CASSHDSSGANVLTF. The CDR3 DNA is TGTGCCAGCAGCCACGACAGCTCTGGGGCCAACGTCCTGACTTTC.

The chain joins TRBV20-1 to TRBJ2-5, with D tentatively TRBD1 or TRBD2 (7 bases each). Deletions cut 6 bases from V and 5 bases from J, with 22 bases between. Germline V gives CDR1 DFQATT, CDR2 SNEGSKA (reference sequence). This CDR3 contains 15 residues. CDR3 DNA: TGCAGTGCCAGGGGGGTAGGGGGGGCGGCCGAGACCCAGTACTTC. This sequence encodes CSARGVGGAAETQYF.

This clonotype was seen more than once but under ten times. The chain employs TRBV30 and TRBJ1-2, with TRBD1 as a possible D gene (5 bases). Germline V lookup: CDR1 GTSNPN, CDR2 SVGIG (reference sequence). The CDR3 sequence is 12 residues long. V lost 2 bases, J lost 2 bases, and 6 bases lay in between. CDR3 sequence reads: CAWSKGNYGYTF. Here the CDR3 DNA reads TGTGCCTGGAGTAAGGGGAACTATGGCTACACCTTC.

A few counts support this clonotype. This sequence joins TRBV14 and TRBJ2-1; 10 nucleotides agree with TRBD2. V was clipped by 7 bases and J by 4 bases; unmatched bases: 4. Germline CDR1 SGHDN, CDR2 FVKESK. The CDR3 is made up of 14 amino acids. The CDR3 nucleotides read TGTGCCAGCAACCTAGCGGGAGTGTACAATGAGCAGTTCTTC. Its translation is CASNLAGVYNEQFF.

This clonotype was recorded many times. V is TRBV20-1 and J is TRBJ1-5; D uncertain. The V and J ends lost 5 bases and 0 bases respectively, with 11 bases between them. The CDR3 consists of 14 residues. Per germline, CDR1 DFQATT and CDR2 SNEGSKA (reference sequence). In nucleotides, the CDR3 is TGCAGTGCTGCCCTGGGGTATAGCAATCAGCCCCAGCATTTT. This encodes CSAALGYSNQPQHF.

J is TRBJ1-4 and V is TRBV10-3; 8 nucleotides line up with TRBD1. Germline lookup yields CDR1 ENHRY and CDR2 SYGVKD. Unmatched junction bases numbered 6, after V lost 3 bases and J lost 3 bases. The CDR3 length is 16 residues. The CDR3 DNA reads TGTGCCATCAGTGACCATCAGGGGGCGGCTAATGAAAAACTGTTTTTT. Translating gives CAISDHQGAANEKLFF.

The V gene is TRBV19, the J gene TRBJ1-1; a weak D match, TRBD1 (5 bases). Trimming took 5 bases from V and 3 from J, leaving 13 bases between them. Germline loops: CDR1 LNHDA, CDR2 SQIVND (reference sequence). This CDR3 is 14 amino acids long. The CDR3 DNA is TGTGCCAGTAGTCGCAGGGATGAAGACACTGAAGCTTTCTTT. As protein: CASSRRDEDTEAFF.

The chain recombines TRBV5-1 with TRBJ2-6, with unresolved D. The V gene's germline CDR1 is SGHRS and CDR2 YFSETQ. The CDR3 sequence is 16 residues long. V shed 0 bases and J shed 0 bases, with 7 bases lying between them. CDR3 DNA sequence: TGCGCCAGCAGCTTGGCCAGGTCCTCTGGGGCCAACGTCCTGACTTTC. This sequence encodes CASSLARSSGANVLTF.

This clonotype has only a few counts. This sequence joins TRBV12-3 or TRBV12-4 and TRBJ2-7; tentative D call: TRBD2 (6 bases). This CDR3 is built from 16 residues. The germline V and J ends were trimmed by 2 bases and 5 bases, with 19 bases remaining between them. CDR3 sequence: CASSLRRASVIHEQYF. The CDR3 nucleotides are TGTGCCAGCAGTTTAAGGAGGGCTAGCGTCATTCACGAGCAGTACTTC.

This clonotype showed up just a few times. The genes are TRBV7-2 and TRBJ2-5; the match to TRBD2 covers 11 bases. V dropped 5 bases and J dropped 5; count of bases not matched to a gene: 10. CDR1 is SGHTA and CDR2 is FQGNSA in the germline V gene. This CDR3 contains 16 residues. The CDR3 DNA follows: TGTGCCAGCAGCCGGCGACTAGCGGGGCCCTCGGAGACCCAGTACTTC. It codes for CASSRRLAGPSETQYF.

This clonotype has more than one count but fewer than ten. The J gene is TRBJ2-6, the V gene TRBV18; D could derive from TRBD1 or TRBD2 (5 bases each). There are 14 residues in the CDR3. Trimming took 10 bases from V and 7 from J, leaving 17 bases between them. Germline assignment: CDR1 KGHSH and CDR2 LQKENI. The chain's CDR3 is CATTPSGGANVLTF. The CDR3 coding sequence is TGTGCCACTACCCCCAGTGGGGGAGCCAACGTCCTGACTTTC. The variable domain in full, completed from reference TRBV18 and TRBJ2-6, reads NAGVMQNPRHLVRRRGQEARLRCSPMKGHSHVYWYRQLPEEGLKFMVYLQKENIIDESGMPKERFSAEFPKEGPSILRIQQVVRGDSAAYFCATTPSGGANVLTFGAGSRLTVL.

The V call is TRBV28, the J call TRBJ2-1, with D possibly being TRBD1 (6 bases). Germline CDR1 MDHEN, CDR2 SYDVKM. The CDR3 covers 13 residues. V lost 3 bases, J lost 6 bases, and 9 bases lay in between. The CDR3 DNA follows: TGTGCCAGCAGTTTTACAGGGATCAATGAGCAGTTCTTC. It specifies CASSFTGINEQFF.

The table lists this clonotype with many counts. The chain is built from TRBV9 and TRBJ2-3; 9 bases map to TRBD2. Germline-derived CDR1 and CDR2 are SGDLS and YYNGEE. V lost 0 bases and J lost 6; bases outside the gene matches: 5. This CDR3 has 15 amino acids. As DNA, the CDR3 is TGTGCCAGCAGCGTAGGTAGCGGGGGATCGGATACGCAGTATTTT. This sequence encodes CASSVGSGGSDTQYF.

V gene TRBV12-3 or TRBV12-4 combines with J gene TRBJ2-1, with 7 positions matching TRBD1. This CDR3 has 15 residues. V dropped 4 bases and J dropped 3; count of bases not matched to a gene: 6. The CDR3 DNA follows: TGTGCCAGCAGTTCGACGGACAGGTACTACAATGAGCAGTTCTTC. Translated: CASSSTDRYYNEQFF.

The gene calls are TRBV4-2 and TRBJ2-5, with 10 bases that match TRBD2. The V gene's germline CDR1 is LGHNA and CDR2 YNFKEQ. V lost 0 bases to trimming and J lost 2 bases; unmatched junction nucleotides: 12. This CDR3 is built from 19 residues. The CDR3 DNA follows: TGTGCCAGCAGCCAAGAGGTGCGGGCCCTAGCGGGGGATCAAGAGACCCAGTACTTC. Its protein product is CASSQEVRALAGDQETQYF.

The chain joins TRBV12-3 or TRBV12-4 to TRBJ2-2; 9 nucleotides match TRBD1. CDR3 length: 16 amino acids. V trimming: 4 bases; J trimming: 7 bases; junction bases outside the gene matches: 10. The CDR3 DNA reads as TGTGCCAGCAGTTCCCCGGGACAGGGTAGGGGCGGGGAGCTGTTTTTT. Protein sequence: CASSSPGQGRGGELFF.

This clonotype has more than one count but fewer than ten. The gene calls are TRBV7-2 and TRBJ1-5; TRBD1 aligns across 7 bases. Germline trimming cut 2 bases from V and 3 bases from J; bases unmatched to any gene: 4. The CDR3 spans 15 residues. CDR1 SGHTA and CDR2 FQGNSA come from the germline V gene. The CDR3 region is CASSLRGQLNQPQHF. As DNA, the CDR3 is TGTGCCAGCAGCTTACGGGGACAGCTCAATCAGCCCCAGCATTTT.

This clonotype came up a few times. The rearrangement uses TRBV24-1 and TRBJ2-2, with D unclear. Trimming pared 5 bases from V and 5 bases from J, leaving 8 bases between. The CDR3 is 13 residues long. CDR1 KGHDR and CDR2 SFDVKD come from the germline V gene. CDR3 in DNA: TGTGCCACCAGTGGTACCTCGACCGGGGAGCTGTTTTTT. This sequence encodes CATSGTSTGELFF.

This clonotype has at least ten counts. V gene TRBV27 combines with J gene TRBJ2-2, with TRBD2 matching 13 bases. The CDR3 is made up of 15 amino acids. J lost 7 bases, V lost 5 bases, and 4 bases had no gene match. CDR1 MNHEY and CDR2 SMNVEV come from the germline V gene (reference sequence). This CDR3 reads CASSRGLAGDGELFF. Written as DNA, the CDR3 is TGTGCCAGCAGTCGAGGACTAGCGGGGGACGGGGAGCTGTTTTTT.

This clonotype came up many times. The chain uses TRBV15 and TRBJ2-1; D is perhaps TRBD1 or TRBD2 (5 bases each). The CDR3 loop spans 14 amino acids. Per germline, CDR1 LNHNV and CDR2 YYDKDF (reference sequence). The germline V and J ends were trimmed by 1 base and 2 bases, with 6 bases remaining between them. CDR3 region: CATSRVGAYNEQFF. In DNA form, the CDR3 reads TGTGCCACCAGCAGAGTGGGGGCCTACAATGAGCAGTTCTTC.

This clonotype was seen ten or more times. The V call is TRBV20-1, the J call TRBJ2-7; D possibly matches TRBD1 or TRBD2 (6 bases each). Germline CDR1 and CDR2: DFQATT and SNEGSKA (reference sequence). The CDR3 runs to 16 residues. V lost 3 bases to trimming and J lost 3 bases, with 21 bases between them. CDR3 sequence: CSASARDFLGGYEQYF. The CDR3 DNA reads as TGCAGTGCTAGCGCCCGGGACTTTCTAGGGGGCTACGAGCAGTACTTC.

This clonotype has just a few counts. The chain recombines TRBV7-3 with TRBJ2-2, with D unresolved. Trimming removed 5 bases at V and 6 bases at J, with 25 bases between. CDR3 size: 18 residues. Germline V lookup: CDR1 SGHTA, CDR2 FQGTGA. This CDR3 is CASSPSPFAPTLAGELFF. The DNA for the CDR3 is TGTGCCAGCAGCCCCTCCCCATTCGCACCGACATTGGCCGGGGAGCTGTTTTTT. Filled out from reference TRBV7-3 and TRBJ2-2, the complete variable domain reads GAGVSQTPSNKVTEKGKYVELRCDPISGHTALYWYRQSLGQGPEFLIYFQGTGAADDSGLPNDRFFAVRPEGSVSTLKIQRTERGDSAVYLCASSPSPFAPTLAGELFFGEGSRLTVL.

There are many counts of this clonotype. The V gene is TRBV6-1, the J gene TRBJ2-7; possibly TRBD1 or TRBD2 for D (5 bases each). There are 13 residues in the CDR3. Germline CDR1 MNHNS, CDR2 SASEGT. Trimming removed 6 bases from V and 9 bases from J, with 18 bases in between. The CDR3 is CASRTAGRVGQYF. The CDR3 region has the DNA TGTGCCAGCAGAACGGCAGGGCGGGTCGGGCAGTACTTC.

This clonotype was seen a few times. V gene TRBV12-3 or TRBV12-4 combines with J gene TRBJ2-3; D is ambiguous. The CDR3 has 13 residues. Trimming took off 3 bases at V and 4 bases at J, with 8 bases between the two ends. The CDR3 sequence: CASSFSLADTQYF. CDR3 sequence (DNA): TGTGCCAGCAGTTTCTCGCTGGCAGATACGCAGTATTTT.

This clonotype appeared a few times. J is TRBJ1-2 and V is TRBV13; D may be TRBD1 (5 bases). The CDR3 extends over 14 amino acids. Trimming pared 0 bases from V and 4 bases from J, leaving 9 bases between. Germline V CDR1 and CDR2: PRHDT, FYEKMQ (reference sequence). The CDR3 protein is CASSLGGAGYGYTF. The DNA for the CDR3 is TGTGCCAGCAGCTTAGGCGGGGCCGGCTATGGCTACACCTTC. The full variable domain, rest sourced from reference TRBV13 and TRBJ1-2, is AAGVIQSPRHLIKEKRETATLKCYPIPRHDTVYWYQQGPGQDPQFLISFYEKMQSDKGSIPDRFSAQQFSDYHSELNMSSLELGDSALYFCASSLGGAGYGYTFGSGTRLTVV.

J is TRBJ1-2 and V is TRBV4-2, with 7 bases that match TRBD1. The germline V gene encodes CDR1 LGHNA and CDR2 YNFKEQ. V lost 4 bases, J lost 2 bases, and 7 bases stayed unmatched. CDR3 length equals 15 residues. DNA of the CDR3: TGTGCCAGCAGCCCGGACAGGATCGCCAACTATGGCTACACCTTC. Its translation is CASSPDRIANYGYTF.

This clonotype was seen many times. The rearrangement links TRBV29-1 to TRBJ2-7, with TRBD2 matching over 8 bases. V gave up 8 bases and J gave up 4 bases; unmatched junction bases: 10. The CDR3 is made up of 13 amino acids. Germline V CDR1 and CDR2: SQVTM, ANQGSEA. CDR3 in DNA: TGCAGCATAAAGGGACTAGATTTTTACGAGCAGTACTTC. Translation: CSIKGLDFYEQYF.